The 27 T cell receptor beta chains presented below share a single source sample, sequenced in a study of monozygotic twins with inflammatory bowel disease. TCRdb reprocessed the 5' RACE reads; each CDR3 protein has one entry and no DNA is given. Listed are around 190,000 distinct CDR3 sequences; around 1.5% falls within the top ten. Specimen: blood. The receptors were sampled from a human donor with ulcerative colitis or Crohn's disease, or a healthy co-twin of an affected twin (not recorded which).

The gene calls are TRBV10-2 and TRBJ1-6. CDR3 length equals 13 residues. Per the germline V gene, CDR1 is WSHSY and CDR2 is SAAADI. CDR3 protein: CASSTDYNSPLHF.

The J gene is TRBJ2-1, the V gene TRBV7-2; the D gene TCRdb calls, TRBD1, cannot be checked with no DNA. Looked up from germline, CDR1 is SGHTA and CDR2 is FQGNSA. This CDR3 has 15 amino acids. Here the CDR3 reads CASSLTGGGSNEQFF. Full variable domain (rest looked up from reference TRBV7-2 and TRBJ2-1): GAGVSQSPSNKVTEKGKDVELRCDPISGHTALYWYRQSLGQGLEFLIYFQGNSAPDKSGLPSDRFSAERTGGSVSTLTIQRTQQEDSAVYLCASSLTGGGSNEQFFGPGTRLTVL.

V is TRBV7-9 and J is TRBJ1-1; TCRdb indicates TRBD1, and absent DNA this call remains unverified. Germline V gene sequence: CDR1 SEHNR, CDR2 FQNEAQ (reference sequence). This CDR3 is built from 14 residues. CDR3 protein: CASSQQGGHTEAFF.

The chain has TRBV7-2 and TRBJ2-5; TCRdb picks TRBD2, but there is no DNA to check that call. In germline, CDR1 is SGHTA, CDR2 FQGNSA. The CDR3 loop spans 13 amino acids. CDR3 residues: CASSLEAGGLQYF.

The chain carries TRBV27 and TRBJ2-7. This CDR3 is 13 amino acids long. Germline values: CDR1 MNHEY, CDR2 SMNVEV (reference sequence). CDR3 in amino acids: CASSLYQAYEQYF.

The CDR3 loop reads CASSLGGTGGFQPQHF. The V gene is TRBV5-5, the J gene TRBJ1-5; lacking DNA, the TRBD1 call made by TCRdb goes unchecked. This CDR3 comprises 16 residues. Germline CDR1 and CDR2: SGHKS and YYEKEE (reference sequence).

The rearrangement links TRBV20-1 to TRBJ1-1. Looked up from germline, CDR1 is DFQATT and CDR2 is SNEGSKA (reference sequence). The CDR3 consists of 11 residues. The CDR3 region is CSARENTEAFF.

This sequence joins TRBV19 and TRBJ1-2; with no DNA, the TCRdb D assignment of TRBD1 cannot be verified. The germline V gene has CDR1 LNHDA and CDR2 SQIVND (reference sequence). This CDR3 spans 16 amino acids. The CDR3 sequence is CASSIVALDRNYGYTF.

The chain employs TRBV28 and TRBJ1-2; the TCRdb D gene call, TRBD1, has no DNA to confirm it. CDR3 length: 15 amino acids. The germline V gene has CDR1 MDHEN and CDR2 SYDVKM. The chain's CDR3 is CASSPETSMNYGYTF.

The J gene is TRBJ2-6, the V gene TRBV20-1. The CDR3 is 16 amino acids. CDR1 and CDR2 (germline): DFQATT, SNEGSKA (reference sequence). CDR3 in amino acids: CSARDLTPSGANVLTF.

The genes are TRBV5-1 and TRBJ2-1; the D call from TCRdb, TRBD2, cannot be confirmed without DNA. The germline CDR1 and CDR2 sequences are SGHRS and YFSETQ. The CDR3 length is 17 residues. The CDR3 loop reads CASSRGLAGADYNEQFF.

This chain uses TRBV20-1 with TRBJ2-3; the D call of TRBD2 rests on TCRdb alone, since no DNA is present to check it. This CDR3 is 14 amino acids long. Germline lookup yields CDR1 DFQATT and CDR2 SNEGSKA (reference sequence). The CDR3 region is CSAGSGGATDTQDF.

The gene calls are TRBV11-2 and TRBJ2-7; the D call of TRBD1 rests on TCRdb alone, since no DNA is present to check it. The CDR3 loop spans 16 amino acids. Germline loops: CDR1 SGHAT, CDR2 FQNNGV. The CDR3 spells CASSSGPPGQTYEQYF.

V usage is TRBV3-1 and J usage is TRBJ2-1; the D call of TRBD2 rests on TCRdb alone, since no DNA is present to check it. This CDR3 is built from 16 residues. CDR1 LGHDT and CDR2 YNNKEL come from the germline V gene (reference sequence). The CDR3 is CASSRLAGGQNNEQFF.

The chain's CDR3 is CASSGENHYGYTF. The V call is TRBV9, the J call TRBJ1-2; TCRdb outputs TRBD1, but without DNA this stays unchecked. CDR1 and CDR2 from the germline V gene are SGDLS and YYNGEE. The CDR3 is 13 amino acids.

The J gene is TRBJ2-1, the V gene TRBV12-3 or TRBV12-4; TCRdb returns TRBD1, unconfirmable since there is no DNA. The CDR3 loop spans 15 amino acids. CDR3 sequence reads: CASRTLSYPPVEQFF.

V usage is TRBV7-2 and J usage is TRBJ2-5; the TRBD1 assignment by TCRdb is unverifiable without DNA. The length of the CDR3 is 14 residues. Germline values: CDR1 SGHTA, CDR2 FQGNSA. This CDR3 is CASSLDLRGGTQYF. The full variable domain, completed using reference TRBV7-2 and TRBJ2-5, is GAGVSQSPSNKVTEKGKDVELRCDPISGHTALYWYRQSLGQGLEFLIYFQGNSAPDKSGLPSDRFSAERTGGSVSTLTIQRTQQEDSAVYLCASSLDLRGGTQYFGPGTRLLVL.

The V call is TRBV27, the J call TRBJ2-2; TCRdb calls TRBD2, which cannot be checked without DNA. Per germline, CDR1 MNHEY and CDR2 SMNVEV (reference sequence). This CDR3 is built from 13 residues. CDR3 sequence reads: CASSFGLPGELFF.

J is TRBJ1-2 and V is TRBV29-1. Germline V gene sequence: CDR1 SQVTM, CDR2 ANQGSEA. This CDR3 is 12 amino acids long. The CDR3 is CSARDAFDGYTF.

This sequence joins TRBV5-6 and TRBJ2-3. The CDR3 has 14 amino acids. The germline gives CDR1 SGHDT, CDR2 YYEEEE. This chain's CDR3 is CASSLEQVTDTQYF.

V is TRBV11-1 and J is TRBJ1-6; TCRdb designates TRBD1, a call that cannot be tested without DNA. CDR3 length: 16 amino acids. CDR1 SGHAT and CDR2 FQDESV come from the germline V gene (reference sequence). The CDR3: CASSPLKGTNNSPLHF.

This chain uses TRBV5-8 with TRBJ2-2. This CDR3 region has 13 residues. Germline V lookup: CDR1 SGHTS, CDR2 YDEGEE. CDR3 protein: CASSYRNTGELFF.

The chain has TRBV3-1 and TRBJ2-7. The CDR3 covers 13 residues. The germline V gene encodes CDR1 LGHDT and CDR2 YNNKEL (reference sequence). CDR3 protein: CASSQILGDEQYF.

The chain carries TRBV5-6 and TRBJ2-3. This CDR3 has 14 amino acids. Germline V gives CDR1 SGHDT, CDR2 YYEEEE. This chain's CDR3 is CASSWGIPTDTQYF.

The rearrangement links TRBV5-5 to TRBJ2-7. The CDR3 loop spans 14 amino acids. Germline-derived CDR1 and CDR2 are SGHKS and YYEKEE (reference sequence). Here the CDR3 reads CASSLIQGPYGQYF.

The chain uses TRBV19 and TRBJ1-5. Per germline, CDR1 LNHDA and CDR2 SQIVND (reference sequence). The CDR3 contains 16 residues. CDR3 amino acids: CASSIRSGSINQPQHF.

The rearrangement links TRBV6-2 or TRBV6-3 to TRBJ1-1; TCRdb reports TRBD1, a call that lacks DNA to check it against. Per germline, CDR1 MNHEY and CDR2 SVGEGT. The CDR3 sequence is 14 residues long. CDR3 sequence reads: CATHRGGGDTEAFF.